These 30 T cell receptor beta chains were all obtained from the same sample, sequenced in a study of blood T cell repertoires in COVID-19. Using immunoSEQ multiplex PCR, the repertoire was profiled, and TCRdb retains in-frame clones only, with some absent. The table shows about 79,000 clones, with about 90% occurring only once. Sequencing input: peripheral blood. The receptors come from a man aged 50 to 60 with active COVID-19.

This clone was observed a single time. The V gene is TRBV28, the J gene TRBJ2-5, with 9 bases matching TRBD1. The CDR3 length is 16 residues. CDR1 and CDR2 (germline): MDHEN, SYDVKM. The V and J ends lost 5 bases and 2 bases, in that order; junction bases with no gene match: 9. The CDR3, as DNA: TGTGCCAGCAGTACTCCGGGACAGGGAGCACAAGAGACCCAGTACTTC. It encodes CASSTPGQGAQETQYF.

CDR3 coding DNA: TGTGCCAGCAGCTTGGGGACTAGCGAATACTTC. This translates into CASSLGTSEYF. V and J are TRBV5-6 and TRBJ2-7; the match to TRBD2 covers 9 bases. The V segment lost 0 bases and the J segment 13 bases; nucleotides outside the gene matches: 2. This CDR3 contains 11 residues. Per the germline V gene, CDR1 is SGHDT and CDR2 is YYEEEE.

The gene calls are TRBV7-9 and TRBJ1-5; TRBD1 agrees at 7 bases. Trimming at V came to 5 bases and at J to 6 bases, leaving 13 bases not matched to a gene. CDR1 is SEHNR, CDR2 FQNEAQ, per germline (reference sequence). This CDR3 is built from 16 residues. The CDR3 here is CASSPAGDRVGQPQHF. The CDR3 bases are TGTGCCAGCAGCCCAGCAGGAGACAGGGTAGGTCAGCCCCAGCATTTT.

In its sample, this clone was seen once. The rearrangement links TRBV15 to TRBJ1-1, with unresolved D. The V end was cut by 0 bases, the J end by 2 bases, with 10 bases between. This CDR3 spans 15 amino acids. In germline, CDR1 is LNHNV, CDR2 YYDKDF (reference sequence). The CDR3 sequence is CATSREKGANTEAFF. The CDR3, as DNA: TGTGCCACCAGCAGAGAAAAGGGAGCAAACACTGAAGCTTTCTTT. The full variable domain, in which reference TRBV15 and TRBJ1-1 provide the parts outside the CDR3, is DAMVIQNPRYQVTQFGKPVTLSCSQTLNHNVMYWYQQKSSQAPKLLFHYYDKDFNNEADTPDNFQSRRPNTSFCFLDIRSPGLGDTAMYLCATSREKGANTEAFFGQGTRLTVV.

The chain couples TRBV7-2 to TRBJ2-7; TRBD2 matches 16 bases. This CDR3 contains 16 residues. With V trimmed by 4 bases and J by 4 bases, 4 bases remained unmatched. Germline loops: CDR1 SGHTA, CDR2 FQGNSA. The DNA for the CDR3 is TGTGCCAGCAGCTCTCCGGGACTAGCGGGGGGGTACGAGCAGTACTTC. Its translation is CASSSPGLAGGYEQYF.

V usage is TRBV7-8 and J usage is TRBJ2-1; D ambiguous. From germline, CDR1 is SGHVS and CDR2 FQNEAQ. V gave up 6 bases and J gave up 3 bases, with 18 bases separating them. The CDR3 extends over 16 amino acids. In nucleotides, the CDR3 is TGTGCCAGCAGACGTTCTCTAAGCCCCGGCTACAATGAGCAGTTCTTC. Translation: CASRRSLSPGYNEQFF.

The CDR3 DNA reads TGTGCCACCAGCAGAGCACAGGGGTCTAATGAAAAACTGTTTTTT. Its translation: CATSRAQGSNEKLFF. The rearrangement joins TRBV15 to TRBJ1-4, with 7 bases matching TRBD1. The germline V gene encodes CDR1 LNHNV and CDR2 YYDKDF (reference sequence). This CDR3 is built from 15 residues. V shed 1 base and J 3 bases; nucleotides not matched to a gene: 2. Full variable domain (missing parts from reference TRBV15 and TRBJ1-4): DAMVIQNPRYQVTQFGKPVTLSCSQTLNHNVMYWYQQKSSQAPKLLFHYYDKDFNNEADTPDNFQSRRPNTSFCFLDIRSPGLGDTAMYLCATSRAQGSNEKLFFGSGTQLSVL.

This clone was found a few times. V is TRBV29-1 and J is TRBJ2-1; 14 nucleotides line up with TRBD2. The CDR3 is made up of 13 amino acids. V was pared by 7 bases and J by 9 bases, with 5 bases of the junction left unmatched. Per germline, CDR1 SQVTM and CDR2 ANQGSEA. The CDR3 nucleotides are TGCAGCGCCGGGACTAGCGGGAGAGGTGAGCAGTTCTTC. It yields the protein CSAGTSGRGEQFF.

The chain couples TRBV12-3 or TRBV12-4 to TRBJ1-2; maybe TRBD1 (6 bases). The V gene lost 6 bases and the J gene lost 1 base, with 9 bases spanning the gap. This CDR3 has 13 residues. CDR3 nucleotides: TGTGCCAGCAGCGGACAGATTAACTATGGCTACACCTTC. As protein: CASSGQINYGYTF.

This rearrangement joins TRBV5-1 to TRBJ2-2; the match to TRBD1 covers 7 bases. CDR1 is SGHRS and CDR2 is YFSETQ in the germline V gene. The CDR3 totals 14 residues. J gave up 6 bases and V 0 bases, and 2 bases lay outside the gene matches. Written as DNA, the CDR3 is TGCGCCAGCAGCTTGGGACAGGGTTCCGGGGAGCTGTTTTTT. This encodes CASSLGQGSGELFF.

The CDR3 nucleotides are TGTGCCAGCAGCTTATCGGGCCTGGCGGGGGGGCCGGCGCAGTATTTT. Translated: CASSLSGLAGGPAQYF. This chain connects TRBV7-2 to TRBJ2-3; 9 bases are a match to TRBD2. CDR1 is SGHTA, CDR2 FQGNSA, per germline. V gave up 2 bases and J gave up 10 bases; unmatched junction bases: 13. This CDR3 is built from 16 residues.

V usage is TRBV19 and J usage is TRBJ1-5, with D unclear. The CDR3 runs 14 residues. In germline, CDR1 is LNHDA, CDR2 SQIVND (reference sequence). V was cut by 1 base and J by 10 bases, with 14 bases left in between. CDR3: CASSIAGGERPQHF. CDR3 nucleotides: TGTGCCAGTAGTATAGCCGGTGGGGAGAGACCCCAGCATTTT.

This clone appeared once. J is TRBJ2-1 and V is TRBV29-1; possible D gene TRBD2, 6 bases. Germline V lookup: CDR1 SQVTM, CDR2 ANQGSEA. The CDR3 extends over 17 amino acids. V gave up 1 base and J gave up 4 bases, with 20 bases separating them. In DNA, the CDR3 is TGCAGCGTTGAAGGGTCTGGGGGAGGAAGTTGGTACAATGAGCAGTTCTTC. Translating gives CSVEGSGGGSWYNEQFF.

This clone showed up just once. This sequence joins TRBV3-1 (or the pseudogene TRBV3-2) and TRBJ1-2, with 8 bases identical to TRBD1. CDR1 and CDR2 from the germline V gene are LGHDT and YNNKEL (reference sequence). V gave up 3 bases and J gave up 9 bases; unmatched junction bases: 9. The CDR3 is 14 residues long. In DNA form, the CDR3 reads TGTGCCAGCAGCCACGAGAGGACAGGGTCGAGCTACACCTTC. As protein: CASSHERTGSSYTF.

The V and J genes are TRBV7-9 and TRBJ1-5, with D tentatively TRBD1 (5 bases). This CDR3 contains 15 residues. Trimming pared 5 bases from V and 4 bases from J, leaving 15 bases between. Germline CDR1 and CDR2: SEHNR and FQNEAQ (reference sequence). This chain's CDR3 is CASSPVGAENQPQHF. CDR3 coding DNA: TGTGCCAGCAGCCCCGTTGGGGCCGAAAATCAGCCCCAGCATTTT.

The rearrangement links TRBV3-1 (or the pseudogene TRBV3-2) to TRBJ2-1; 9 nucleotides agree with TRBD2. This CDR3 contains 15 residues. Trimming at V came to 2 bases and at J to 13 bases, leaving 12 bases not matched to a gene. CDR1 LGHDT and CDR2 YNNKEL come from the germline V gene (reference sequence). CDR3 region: CASSQPGSGSLKQFF. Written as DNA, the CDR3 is TGTGCCAGCAGCCAACCCGGTAGCGGGAGCCTTAAACAGTTCTTC.

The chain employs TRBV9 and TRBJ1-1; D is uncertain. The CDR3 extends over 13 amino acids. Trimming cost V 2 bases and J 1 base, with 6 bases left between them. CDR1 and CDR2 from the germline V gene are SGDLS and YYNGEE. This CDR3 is CASSVNWNTEAFF. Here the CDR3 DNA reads TGTGCCAGCAGCGTGAACTGGAACACTGAAGCTTTCTTT.

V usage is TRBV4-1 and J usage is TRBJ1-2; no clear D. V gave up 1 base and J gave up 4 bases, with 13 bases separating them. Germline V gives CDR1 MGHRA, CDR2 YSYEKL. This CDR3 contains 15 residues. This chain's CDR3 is CASSQAAGVGYGYTF. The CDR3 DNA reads TGCGCCAGCAGCCAAGCGGCCGGGGTTGGCTATGGCTACACCTTC.

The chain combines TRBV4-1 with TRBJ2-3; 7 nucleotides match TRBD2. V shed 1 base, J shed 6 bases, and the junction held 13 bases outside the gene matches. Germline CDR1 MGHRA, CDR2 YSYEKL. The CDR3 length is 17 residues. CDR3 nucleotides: TGCGCCAGCAGCCAAGCATGGCCTAGCGGATCAGTGGATACGCAGTATTTT. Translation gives CASSQAWPSGSVDTQYF.

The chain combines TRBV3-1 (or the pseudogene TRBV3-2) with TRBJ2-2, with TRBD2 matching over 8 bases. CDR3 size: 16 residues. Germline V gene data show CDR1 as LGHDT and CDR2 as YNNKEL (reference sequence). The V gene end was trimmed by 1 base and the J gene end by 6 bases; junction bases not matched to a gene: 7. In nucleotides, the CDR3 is TGTGCCAGCAGCCAAGGGGGAGCGGGAGTCGCCGGGGAGCTGTTTTTT. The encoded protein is CASSQGGAGVAGELFF.

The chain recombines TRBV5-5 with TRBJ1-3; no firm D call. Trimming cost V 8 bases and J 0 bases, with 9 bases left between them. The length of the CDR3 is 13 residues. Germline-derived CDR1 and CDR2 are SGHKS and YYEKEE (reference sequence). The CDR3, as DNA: TGTGCCAGTAGAGACTACTCTGGAAACACCATATATTTT. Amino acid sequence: CASRDYSGNTIYF.

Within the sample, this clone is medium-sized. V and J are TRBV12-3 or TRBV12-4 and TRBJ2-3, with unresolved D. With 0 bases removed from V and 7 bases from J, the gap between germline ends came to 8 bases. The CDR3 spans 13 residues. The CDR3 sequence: CASSLAGTYTQYF. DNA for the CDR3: TGTGCCAGCAGTTTAGCGGGCACCTATACGCAGTATTTT.

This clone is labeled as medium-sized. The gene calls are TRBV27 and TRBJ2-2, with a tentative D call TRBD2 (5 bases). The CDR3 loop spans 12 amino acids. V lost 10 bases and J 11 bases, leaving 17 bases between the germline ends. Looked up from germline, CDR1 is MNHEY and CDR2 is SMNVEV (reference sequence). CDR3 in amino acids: CATLSRTAELFF. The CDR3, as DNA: TGTGCCACCCTCTCCCGGACTGCTGAGCTGTTTTTT.

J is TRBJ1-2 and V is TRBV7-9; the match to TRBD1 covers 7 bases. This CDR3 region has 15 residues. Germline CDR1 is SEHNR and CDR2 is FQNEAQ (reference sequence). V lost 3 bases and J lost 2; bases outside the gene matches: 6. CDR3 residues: CASSFQGTENYGYTF. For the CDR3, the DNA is TGTGCCAGCAGCTTCCAAGGGACAGAGAACTATGGCTACACCTTC.

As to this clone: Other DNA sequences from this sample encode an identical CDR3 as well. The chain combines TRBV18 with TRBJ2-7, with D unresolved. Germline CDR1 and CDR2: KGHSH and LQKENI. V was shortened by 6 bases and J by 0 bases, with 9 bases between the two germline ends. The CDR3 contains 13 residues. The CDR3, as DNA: TGTGCCAGCTCGCCCGGTAGCTCCTACGAGCAGTACTTC. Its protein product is CASSPGSSYEQYF. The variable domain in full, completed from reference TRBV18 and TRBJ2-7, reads NAGVMQNPRHLVRRRGQEARLRCSPMKGHSHVYWYRQLPEEGLKFMVYLQKENIIDESGMPKERFSAEFPKEGPSILRIQQVVRGDSAAYFCASSPGSSYEQYFGPGTRLTVT.

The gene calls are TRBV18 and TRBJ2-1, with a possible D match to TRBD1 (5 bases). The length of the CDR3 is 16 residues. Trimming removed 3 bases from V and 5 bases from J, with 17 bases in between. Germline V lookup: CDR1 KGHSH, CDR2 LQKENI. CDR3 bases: TGTGCCAGCTCACCCGGGTACAGGACCTATAACAATGAGCAGTTCTTC. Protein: CASSPGYRTYNNEQFF.

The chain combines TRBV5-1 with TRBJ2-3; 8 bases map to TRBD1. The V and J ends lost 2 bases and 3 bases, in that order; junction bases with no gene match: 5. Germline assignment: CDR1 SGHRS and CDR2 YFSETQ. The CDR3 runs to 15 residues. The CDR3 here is CASSFDRGGTDTQYF. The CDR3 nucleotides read TGCGCCAGCAGCTTCGACAGGGGAGGAACAGATACGCAGTATTTT.

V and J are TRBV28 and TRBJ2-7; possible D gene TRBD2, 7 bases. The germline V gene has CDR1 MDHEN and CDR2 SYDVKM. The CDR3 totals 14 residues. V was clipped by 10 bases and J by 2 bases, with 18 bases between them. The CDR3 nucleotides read TGTGCCACGTGGAGGGGGGGAACTCCCTACGAGCAGTACTTC. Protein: CATWRGGTPYEQYF.

The CDR3 here is CARSPFFKDRVTGANVLTF. CDR3 coding DNA: TGTGCCAGAAGCCCTTTTTTCAAGGACAGGGTGACTGGGGCCAACGTCCTGACTTTC. The chain carries TRBV5-3 and TRBJ2-6; 8 positions match TRBD1. TRBV5-3 is an ORF, and what it does is uncertain. The CDR3 totals 19 residues. The junction had 14 bases not matched to a gene; V was cut back by 4 bases and J by 2 bases.

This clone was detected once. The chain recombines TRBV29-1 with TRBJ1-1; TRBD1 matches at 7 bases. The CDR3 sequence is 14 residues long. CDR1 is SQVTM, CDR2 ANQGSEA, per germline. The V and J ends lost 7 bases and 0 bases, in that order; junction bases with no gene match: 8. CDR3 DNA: TGCAGCGGGAACAGGGGAATAGTGAACACTGAAGCTTTCTTT. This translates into CSGNRGIVNTEAFF.